This passage covers 25 T cell receptor beta chains from one sample sequenced in a study of shared clonotypes between healthy human individuals. This table comes from immunoSEQ multiplex PCR, and its TCRdb copy is limited to in-frame clones, with some not included. The sample lists some 2,400,000 clones, 95% occurring once. Input material: naive CD4+ T cells sorted from blood. Subset indicated: CD45RA+ positively selected. The source of these receptors is a man between 18 and 35 years old in good health.

The chain combines TRBV2 with TRBJ2-3; TRBD2 might be the D (6 bases). The CDR3 has 14 amino acids. The V gene lost 10 bases and the J gene lost 0 bases, with 14 bases spanning the gap. Germline assignment: CDR1 SNHLY and CDR2 FYNNEI. CDR3 loop: CATVSGRSTDTQYF. CDR3 DNA sequence: TGTGCCACCGTTAGCGGAAGAAGCACAGATACGCAGTATTTT.

The chain employs TRBV27 and TRBJ2-7; 8 bases map to TRBD2. V dropped 2 bases and J dropped 0; count of bases not matched to a gene: 3. Germline V gene lookup returns CDR1 MNHEY and CDR2 SMNVEV (reference sequence). The CDR3 consists of 15 residues. As DNA, the CDR3 is TGTGCCAGCAGTTTAGTAGCGGGAAGCTCCTACGAGCAGTACTTC. Translated: CASSLVAGSSYEQYF.

The chain couples TRBV7-9 to TRBJ1-1, with D tentatively TRBD1 (6 bases). The CDR3 contains 14 residues. Between the trimmed V and J ends, which lost 1 base and 6 bases, there was a span of 12 bases. CDR1 is SEHNR and CDR2 is FQNEAQ in the germline V gene (reference sequence). This CDR3 is CASSLGLGASEAFF. DNA of the CDR3: TGTGCCAGCAGCTTAGGGTTGGGGGCTTCTGAAGCTTTCTTT.

As regards this clone: In the same sample, other DNA sequences code for this CDR3. This chain links TRBV19 with TRBJ1-2; the D is unclear. V dropped 3 bases and J dropped 4 bases, with 9 bases sitting between them. CDR1 is LNHDA, CDR2 SQIVND, per germline (reference sequence). The CDR3 totals 13 residues. DNA for the CDR3: TGTGCCAGTAGTATTTACAGCTCCTATGGCTACACCTTC. Translation gives CASSIYSSYGYTF.

This clone was observed once. The chain joins TRBV18 to TRBJ1-5; D is unresolved. Trimming removed 6 bases at V and 8 bases at J, with 14 bases between. The CDR3 contains 13 residues. Germline V gene lookup returns CDR1 KGHSH and CDR2 LQKENI. The CDR3: CASSSGGWEPQHF. In DNA form, the CDR3 reads TGTGCCAGCTCGTCAGGCGGTTGGGAGCCCCAGCATTTT.

This sequence joins TRBV10-3 and TRBJ1-2; D uncertain. Germline loops: CDR1 ENHRY, CDR2 SYGVKD. Trimming took 6 bases from V and 4 from J, leaving 12 bases between them. The CDR3 length is 13 residues. CDR3 nucleotides: TGTGCCATCAGCCCAGACGAGTCCTATGGCTACACCTTC. Translation gives CAISPDESYGYTF.

V and J are TRBV18 and TRBJ2-5; no firm D call. The ends were cut back, 2 bases at V and 1 base at J, with 14 bases in the middle. The CDR3 contains 16 residues. From germline, CDR1 is KGHSH and CDR2 LQKENI. The CDR3 sequence: CASSPFAQVVQETQYF. CDR3 sequence (DNA): TGTGCCAGCTCACCATTCGCTCAGGTAGTCCAAGAGACCCAGTACTTC. Combining the CDR3 with reference TRBV18 and TRBJ2-5 gives the whole variable domain NAGVMQNPRHLVRRRGQEARLRCSPMKGHSHVYWYRQLPEEGLKFMVYLQKENIIDESGMPKERFSAEFPKEGPSILRIQQVVRGDSAAYFCASSPFAQVVQETQYFGPGTRLLVL.

This clone was detected only once. This rearrangement joins TRBV19 to TRBJ2-1; no clear D gene. Germline V gives CDR1 LNHDA, CDR2 SQIVND (reference sequence). Deletions cut 5 bases from V and 9 bases from J, with 11 bases between. CDR3 size: 12 residues. CDR3 sequence (DNA): TGTGCCAGTAGTCGAGCTTTGGGTGAGCAGTTCTTC. Its translation is CASSRALGEQFF.

V is TRBV7-6 and J is TRBJ2-5; TRBD1 agrees at 9 bases. The CDR3 runs 16 residues. Germline values: CDR1 SGHVS, CDR2 FNYEAQ. After removal of 6 bases from V and 4 bases from J, the junction contained 12 bases not matched to a gene. The CDR3 protein is CASSIYPGQGIETQYF. The CDR3 DNA reads TGTGCCAGCAGTATCTATCCGGGACAGGGAATAGAGACCCAGTACTTC.

J is TRBJ1-1 and V is TRBV28; D possibly corresponds to TRBD1 (5 bases). The CDR3 has 15 residues. The V end was cut by 6 bases, the J end by 7 bases, with 21 bases between. Looked up from germline, CDR1 is MDHEN and CDR2 is SYDVKM. The CDR3 sequence is CASRLTPGPNDEAFF. The CDR3 bases are TGTGCCAGCAGACTGACCCCGGGACCTAATGATGAAGCTTTCTTT.

This clone was found once. The chain links TRBV21-1 to TRBJ2-5; the table names TRBD1, a call not compared with the DNA. TRBV21-1 constitutes a pseudogene. The CDR3 is 16 amino acids. Here the CDR3 reads CASSKDRVNPQETQYF. CDR3 nucleotides: TGTGCCAGCAGCAAAGACAGGGTTAATCCCCAAGAGACCCAGTACTTC.

This clone was detected once. The chain has TRBV11-2 and TRBJ2-5; 8 nucleotides line up with TRBD1. V shed 5 bases and J 7 bases; nucleotides not matched to a gene: 9. This CDR3 has 14 amino acids. CDR1 and CDR2 from the germline V gene are SGHAT and FQNNGV. The CDR3 is CASSKRDRFATQYF. Here the CDR3 DNA reads TGTGCCAGCAGCAAGAGGGACAGGTTTGCGACCCAGTACTTC.

Comment on this clone: This CDR3 is also generated by other DNA sequences in the sample. J is TRBJ2-6 and V is TRBV7-9, with D unclear. Germline lookup yields CDR1 SEHNR and CDR2 FQNEAQ (reference sequence). The CDR3 is made up of 15 amino acids. V lost 0 bases, J lost 1 base, and 4 bases lay in between. The chain's CDR3 is CASSLAGSGANVLTF. The DNA for the CDR3 is TGTGCCAGCAGCTTAGCAGGATCTGGGGCCAACGTCCTGACTTTC.

On this clone: The sample contains more than one DNA sequence encoding this CDR3. J is TRBJ2-3 and V is TRBV4-1, with D hard to call. Germline CDR1 and CDR2: MGHRA and YSYEKL. This CDR3 is 12 amino acids long. Trimming removed 1 base at V and 5 bases at J, with 4 bases between. CDR3 residues: CASSQVLDTQYF. The CDR3 coding sequence is TGCGCCAGCAGCCAAGTTCTAGATACGCAGTATTTT.

The V and J genes are TRBV2 and TRBJ2-3; 8 bases fit TRBD2. Trimming removed 5 bases from V and 3 bases from J; junction bases left unmatched: 4. Per the germline V gene, CDR1 is SNHLY and CDR2 is FYNNEI. There are 14 residues in the CDR3. The CDR3 nucleotides read TGTGCCAGCAGTATTAGCGGGGTTACAGATACGCAGTATTTT. This encodes CASSISGVTDTQYF. The full variable domain, completed using reference TRBV2 and TRBJ2-3, is EPEVTQTPSHQVTQMGQEVILRCVPISNHLYFYWYRQILGQKVEFLVSFYNNEISEKSEIFDDQFSVERPDGSNFTLKIRSTKLEDSAMYFCASSISGVTDTQYFGPGTRLTVL.

The sample holds one count of this clone. The chain recombines TRBV6-1 with TRBJ2-5; TRBD2 might be the D (6 bases). V was shortened by 3 bases and J by 2 bases, with 13 bases between the two germline ends. The CDR3 spans 15 residues. The V gene's germline CDR1 is MNHNS and CDR2 SASEGT. In nucleotides, the CDR3 is TGTGCCAGCAGTGAGGGACCTGGGGGGCAAGAGACCCAGTACTTC. Amino acid sequence: CASSEGPGGQETQYF.

This chain links TRBV7-6 with TRBJ2-5; no definite D call. Trimming pared 1 base from V and 1 base from J, leaving 16 bases between. The CDR3 sequence is 17 residues long. From germline, CDR1 is SGHVS and CDR2 FNYEAQ. CDR3 sequence (DNA): TGTGCCAGCAGCTTAGGGTACGGATCCAATACCCAAGAGACCCAGTACTTC. Its translation: CASSLGYGSNTQETQYF.

Turning to this clone: Distinct nucleotide sequences in the sample also encode this CDR3. The chain has TRBV5-1 and TRBJ1-1; D possibly corresponds to TRBD1 (5 bases). Germline CDR1 SGHRS, CDR2 YFSETQ. This CDR3 region has 12 residues. V was cut by 4 bases and J by 4 bases, with 8 bases left in between. Here the CDR3 reads CASSRDSTEAFF. DNA for the CDR3: TGCGCCAGCAGCCGTGACAGCACTGAAGCTTTCTTT.

The rearrangement joins TRBV4-3 to TRBJ2-1; TRBD2 is a possible D gene (6 bases). Germline CDR1 reads LGHNA; CDR2 reads YSLEER. Trimming cost V 0 bases and J 5 bases, with 20 bases left between them. There are 18 residues in the CDR3. CDR3 nucleotide sequence: TGCGCCAGCAGCCAAGATCTGGGCGGGACTGGTTTGAACAATGAGCAGTTCTTC. Translating gives CASSQDLGGTGLNNEQFF.

The CDR3 sequence: CASSQTQGVTEAFF. DNA for the CDR3: TGCGCCAGCAGTCAAACACAGGGGGTCACTGAAGCTTTCTTT. The rearrangement uses TRBV10-1 and TRBJ1-1; 8 bases align to TRBD1. There are 14 residues in the CDR3. V lost 5 bases to trimming and J lost 4 bases; unmatched junction nucleotides: 6. CDR1 is WNHNN, CDR2 SYGVQD, per germline (reference sequence).

The chain carries TRBV7-9 and TRBJ2-1; 10 bases match TRBD2. The CDR3 sequence is 15 residues long. Germline loops: CDR1 SEHNR, CDR2 FQNEAQ (reference sequence). The V segment lost 2 bases and the J segment 10 bases; nucleotides outside the gene matches: 8. This CDR3 is CASSLLSSGSREQFF. The CDR3 bases are TGTGCCAGCAGCTTATTGTCTAGCGGGAGCCGGGAGCAGTTCTTC.

As regards this clone: Different DNA sequences within this sample yield the same CDR3. The CDR3 region is CASSIQGTTTEAFF. CDR3 DNA sequence: TGTGCCAGTAGTATTCAGGGTACGACCACTGAAGCTTTCTTT. The chain joins TRBV19 to TRBJ1-1; TRBD1 is a possible D gene (5 bases). CDR1 LNHDA and CDR2 SQIVND come from the germline V gene (reference sequence). The CDR3 is made up of 14 amino acids. V lost 3 bases to trimming and J lost 4 bases, with 12 bases between them. The variable domain in full, with the rest retrieved from reference TRBV19 and TRBJ1-1, is DGGITQSPKYLFRKEGQNVTLSCEQNLNHDAMYWYRQDPGQGLRLIYYSQIVNDFQKGDIAEGYSVSREKKESFPLTVTSAQKNPTAFYLCASSIQGTTTEAFFGQGTRLTVV.

V usage is TRBV25-1 and J usage is TRBJ1-5, with a possible D match to TRBD1 (6 bases). The germline V and J ends were trimmed by 8 bases and 0 bases, with 17 bases remaining between them. Germline assignment: CDR1 MGHDK and CDR2 SYGVNS. The CDR3 has 16 amino acids. CDR3 coding DNA: TGTGCCAGCCCCGGACAGATGCGTCGTAGCAATCAGCCCCAGCATTTT. Translated, it gives CASPGQMRRSNQPQHF.

This sequence joins TRBV30 and TRBJ2-3; D tentatively reads TRBD1 or TRBD2 (6 bases each). There are 13 residues in the CDR3. V was cut by 0 bases and J by 6 bases, with 10 bases left in between. Germline CDR1 GTSNPN, CDR2 SVGIG (reference sequence). CDR3 residues: CAWSVQGGDTQYF. CDR3 DNA: TGTGCCTGGAGTGTACAAGGGGGGGATACGCAGTATTTT.

V and J are TRBV5-4 and TRBJ1-2; D remains unclear. CDR1 and CDR2 (germline): SGHNT, YYREEE (reference sequence). The CDR3 runs 14 residues. The V and J ends lost 0 bases and 7 bases respectively, with 13 bases between them. CDR3 in DNA: TGTGCCAGCAGCTTGGAAGAGGGCCACCTTGGCTACACCTTC. This translates into CASSLEEGHLGYTF.